These 19 T cell receptor beta chains were sequenced from one sample in a study of blood T cells in healthy people across ages. With a J-beta primer mix and a sample-barcoded 5' primer, a second PCR ran 7 to 11 cycles. TCRdb re-derived calls from the 5' RACE reads in MiXCR, one entry per CDR3 protein. The sample contains 1.5 million to 1.9 million distinct CDR3 sequences, less than 45% of which appear only once. The sample consisted of blood. Receptors were obtained from a woman aged 18-29 years in good health.

This clonotype occurred a few times. The CDR3 sequence: CASSQDLPETQYF. As DNA, the CDR3 is TGTGCCAGCAGCCAGGACCTGCCGGAGACCCAGTACTTC. V gene TRBV4-2 combines with J gene TRBJ2-5, with unresolved D. The V gene's germline CDR1 is LGHNA and CDR2 YNFKEQ. The CDR3 loop spans 13 amino acids. Trimming cost V 3 bases and J 5 bases, with 10 bases left between them.

The chain couples TRBV4-1 to TRBJ1-2; TRBD1 is a possible D gene (5 bases). V lost 1 base, J lost 4 bases, and 16 bases lay in between. This CDR3 comprises 16 residues. Germline loops: CDR1 MGHRA, CDR2 YSYEKL. The CDR3 coding sequence is TGCGCCAGCAGCCAAGGCTCGCGGGGGGTCCTCTATGGCTACACCTTC. It codes for CASSQGSRGVLYGYTF.

This clonotype was seen only a few times. The rearrangement joins TRBV6-5 to TRBJ1-1; no definite D call. The length of the CDR3 is 13 residues. Trimming cost V 0 bases and J 7 bases, with 9 bases left between them. The germline V gene encodes CDR1 MNHEY and CDR2 SVGAGI. The CDR3, as DNA: TGTGCCAGCAGTTACTCGGGTACGGGTGAAGCTTTCTTT. Amino acids: CASSYSGTGEAFF.

The gene calls are TRBV20-1 and TRBJ1-6; possibly TRBD1 for D (5 bases). Trimming removed 6 bases from V and 7 bases from J, with 16 bases in between. Germline lookup yields CDR1 DFQATT and CDR2 SNEGSKA (reference sequence). The CDR3 has 14 amino acids. CDR3 nucleotides: TGCAGTGCCAGTCCCCGCAGGGACAATTCACCCCTCCACTTT. Amino acid sequence: CSASPRRDNSPLHF.

In the case of this clonotype: This may stem from a read error, because a much larger clone lies one nucleotide away. Here the CDR3 DNA reads TGCGCCAGCAGCTTGGCGTCGGGGTCGGAGACTGAAGCTTTCTTT. Residues: CASSLASGSETEAFF. The chain recombines TRBV5-1 with TRBJ1-1, with no clear D. Germline lookup yields CDR1 SGHRS and CDR2 YFSETQ. The length of the CDR3 is 15 residues. The germline V and J ends were trimmed by 0 bases and 5 bases, with 14 bases remaining between them.

This clonotype was detected only a few times. The chain carries TRBV20-1 and TRBJ1-1; D ambiguous. CDR3 length: 13 residues. V was shortened by 3 bases and J by 6 bases, with 14 bases between the two germline ends. CDR1 and CDR2 (germline): DFQATT, SNEGSKA (reference sequence). The chain's CDR3 is CSARPPVVAEAFF. Here the CDR3 DNA reads TGCAGTGCTAGGCCTCCGGTAGTCGCTGAAGCTTTCTTT.

Note on this clonotype: It may be a read error: a sequence one base away is much more abundant. The V and J genes are TRBV20-1 and TRBJ2-7, with TRBD2 identical over 10 bases. This CDR3 has 15 residues. V was pared by 3 bases and J by 7 bases, with 12 bases of the junction left unmatched. From germline, CDR1 is DFQATT and CDR2 SNEGSKA (reference sequence). The CDR3 coding sequence is TGCAGTGCTAGTCGACCTAGCGGGGGAATAAATGAGCAGTACTTC. Protein: CSASRPSGGINEQYF.

The rearrangement joins TRBV28 to TRBJ2-7; TRBD2 matches 9 bases. The junction had 14 bases not matched to a gene; V was cut back by 7 bases and J by 7 bases. The V gene's germline CDR1 is MDHEN and CDR2 SYDVKM. CDR3 length equals 15 residues. The CDR3 protein is CASTPSGRSYNEQYF. The CDR3 DNA follows: TGTGCCAGCACCCCCAGCGGGAGGTCCTACAATGAGCAGTACTTC.

This clonotype was seen more than once but under ten times. The chain combines TRBV28 with TRBJ2-6; the D is unclear. This CDR3 contains 14 residues. With 3 bases removed from V and 2 bases from J, the gap between germline ends came to 5 bases. The V gene's germline CDR1 is MDHEN and CDR2 SYDVKM. In nucleotides, the CDR3 is TGTGCCAGCAGTTTTCAGGCTGGGGCCAACGTCCTGACTTTC. Protein sequence: CASSFQAGANVLTF.

The chain combines TRBV7-2 with TRBJ2-7, with D unclear. The CDR3 has 12 residues. Germline V gene data show CDR1 as SGHTA and CDR2 as FQGNSA. The ends were cut back, 0 bases at V and 7 bases at J, with 7 bases in the middle. CDR3 protein: CASSLAPLEQYF. The CDR3 bases are TGTGCCAGCAGCTTAGCACCGCTGGAGCAGTACTTC.

On this clonotype itself: Given a much more abundant clone one base away, this may be a read error. V is TRBV29-1 and J is TRBJ1-2; the D gene is possibly TRBD1 (6 bases). Looked up from germline, CDR1 is SQVTM and CDR2 is ANQGSEA. The CDR3 totals 15 residues. Between the trimmed V and J ends, which lost 3 bases and 0 bases, there was a span of 14 bases. The CDR3 spells CSVEVADSTNYGYTF. The CDR3 region has the DNA TGCAGCGTTGAGGTGGCGGACAGTACTAACTATGGCTACACCTTC.

This clonotype was seen more than once but under ten times. The chain has TRBV3-1 and TRBJ2-3; tentative D call: TRBD2 (5 bases). The CDR3 is 16 residues long. V was pared by 0 bases and J by 6 bases, with 16 bases between. CDR1 LGHDT and CDR2 YNNKEL come from the germline V gene (reference sequence). DNA of the CDR3: TGTGCCAGCAGCCAAGATGTCTCACTAGGAGGTGATACGCAGTATTTT. This gives the protein CASSQDVSLGGDTQYF.

Only a few counts were recorded for this clonotype. The J gene is TRBJ2-1, the V gene TRBV10-3; 7 bases fit TRBD1. The CDR3 covers 14 residues. Germline trimming cut 2 bases from V and 4 bases from J; bases unmatched to any gene: 2. Germline assignment: CDR1 ENHRY and CDR2 SYGVKD. The CDR3 DNA sequence: TGTGCCATCAGTGAGCCGGGACAGTACAATGAGCAGTTCTTC. Translated, it gives CAISEPGQYNEQFF.

A remark on this clonotype: The DNA is left out, because the CDR3 cannot be placed on it with certainty; the CDR3 is given as TCRdb lists it. The genes are TRBV10-3 and TRBJ1-2; the table names TRBD1, a call not compared with the DNA. The CDR3 region is 12 residues in length, termini included. Germline V lookup: CDR1 ENHRY, CDR2 SYGVKD. CDR3 loop: CAISPFGAGYTF.

The chain recombines TRBV9 with TRBJ2-1; 9 nucleotides match TRBD2. The CDR3 extends over 15 amino acids. With V trimmed by 0 bases and J by 7 bases, 5 bases remained unmatched. CDR1 and CDR2 (germline): SGDLS, YYNGEE. The CDR3, as DNA: TGTGCCAGCAGCGTAGTGCCTAGCGGGGTTAATGAGCAGTTCTTC. Its translation: CASSVVPSGVNEQFF.

This clonotype was observed a handful of times. This sequence joins TRBV7-2 and TRBJ1-4, with 8 bases that match TRBD1. With 1 base clipped from V and 5 bases from J, the junction kept 9 bases outside the gene matches. The CDR3 has 17 residues. Germline CDR1 is SGHTA and CDR2 is FQGNSA. CDR3 amino acids: CASSLEGPGTGNEKLFF. DNA of the CDR3: TGTGCCAGCAGCTTAGAGGGACCCGGGACAGGAAATGAAAAACTGTTTTTT.

The rearrangement joins TRBV13 to TRBJ1-5; a weak D match, TRBD1 (5 bases). Germline CDR1 PRHDT, CDR2 FYEKMQ (reference sequence). CDR3 size: 14 residues. Trimming stripped 5 bases from V and 5 bases from J, with 13 bases between. In nucleotides, the CDR3 is TGTGCCAGCAGCGTTGGGGGGTCCGATCAGCCCCAGCATTTT. As protein: CASSVGGSDQPQHF.

The chain employs TRBV2 and TRBJ1-1; D gene ambiguous. V was clipped by 2 bases and J by 4 bases, with 8 bases between them. Looked up from germline, CDR1 is SNHLY and CDR2 is FYNNEI. The CDR3 consists of 13 residues. Here the CDR3 DNA reads TGTGCCAGCAGTGAATACAGCCGCACTGAAGCTTTCTTT. It translates to CASSEYSRTEAFF.

Turning to this clonotype: This may come from a read error, since a much larger clone is one base off. The rearrangement uses TRBV4-1 and TRBJ2-1; perhaps TRBD2 as D (5 bases). The CDR3 totals 13 residues. Germline assignment: CDR1 MGHRA and CDR2 YSYEKL. Between the trimmed V and J ends, which lost 1 base and 9 bases, there was a span of 10 bases. The CDR3 loop reads CASSQGLACEQFF. The CDR3 DNA is TGCGCCAGCAGCCAAGGGCTAGCTTGTGAGCAGTTCTTC.